The source of this T cell receptor (beta chain) is a study of T cells after yellow fever vaccination (dated by TCRdb to about 2019). Regarding the complete study: The SMART-Seq v4 Ultra Low Input RNA kit was used to prepare libraries from fractions with low cell numbers. Bulk TCR alpha and beta repertoires were sequenced longitudinally to track T-cell clones before and after primary and booster YFV17D yellow fever vaccination. The cohort comprised two healthy male donors, one aged 18 to 29 and one aged 30 to 40 years. Bulk PBMC replicates and cell subsets were isolated from blood drawn at multiple timepoints before and after both primary and secondary immunization. The paper as a whole reports these results and caveats: The secondary T-cell response was found to be weaker but faster than the primary response, with a peak reached on day 5 rather than on day 15. Because abundant contaminating clonotypes from the bulk population could be contained in FACS-sorted repertoires, computational filtering was required. Most clones expanded after primary vaccination were re-detected after the booster (almost 97% of CD4 and around nine tenths of CD8), suggesting broad memory maintenance. Because the study included only two donors, the extent to which the findings can be generalized is limited. A small share of clonotypes occurred in both CD4 and CD8 compartments, likely arising from convergent recombination.

TCRdb names Illumina NovaSeq 6000 as the instrument used. TCR cDNA was made using 5'RACE template switching, a step that added a universal primer site and unique molecular identifiers. cDNA synthesis was primed from both the TCR alpha and TCR beta constant segments. Libraries were amplified in two PCR steps, with sample barcodes and sequencing adapters added in the second step. Sequencing of libraries was done on Illumina HiSeq 2500 (2x100 bp) or NovaSeq (2x150 bp). From the authors' description of their analysis: Demultiplexing of reads and collapsing into UMI consensus sequences were performed with MIGEC, and V(D)J alignment was carried out with MiXCR. Vaccine-responding clonotypes were defined with edgeR using replicate PBMC samples, requiring FDR below 0.01 and a log2 fold change above 5 up to day 15. Each bulk clonotype was labeled CD4 or CD8 based on which sequenced repertoire, CD4 or CD8, contained the clonotype at higher abundance. The public reads were reprocessed in TCRdb via fastp at Q25 and MiXCR, keeping in-frame beta chains. Entries that share a CDR3 protein sequence are merged under the most common genes and DNA. The authors' filters were not applied to this entry. This sample is represented by fewer than 350,000 distinct CDR3 sequences; over 3.5% of them were singletons. The ten top clones hold roughly 21% of the sample.

This clonotype came up many times. Its binding antigen is unknown. The record has no base qualities; no much larger clone is one base away. Read against the paper, the sample's treatment or condition label means: live attenuated yellow fever vaccine strain. At each blood-draw timepoint, two biological replicates of bulk PBMCs were collected. A standard Ficoll-Paque protocol was used to isolate PBMCs from peripheral blood. RNA was extracted with TriZol from bulk PBMCs, CD4 and CD8 fractions, and dextramer-positive and dextramer-negative fractions. The receptor was derived from a young man who received the YFV17D yellow fever vaccine. The material was PBMCs, obtained 15 days after the yellow fever booster vaccination.

The CDR3 region has the sequence CASSRTGLRETQYF. DNA sequence: TGTGCCAGCAGTCGGACAGGGCTGAGAGAGACCCAGTACTTC. The chain is encoded by TRBV6-5 joined to TRBJ2-5, with 8 central nucleotides matching TRBD1. The CDR3, from cysteine to phenylalanine, totals 14 residues. The DNA shown is the 42-base CDR3, in frame from base 1. CDR1 and CDR2, per the germline V gene, are MNHEY and SVGAGI. Trimming accounts for 5 bases at V and 4 bases at J, while the number of junction bases matched to no gene is 6.